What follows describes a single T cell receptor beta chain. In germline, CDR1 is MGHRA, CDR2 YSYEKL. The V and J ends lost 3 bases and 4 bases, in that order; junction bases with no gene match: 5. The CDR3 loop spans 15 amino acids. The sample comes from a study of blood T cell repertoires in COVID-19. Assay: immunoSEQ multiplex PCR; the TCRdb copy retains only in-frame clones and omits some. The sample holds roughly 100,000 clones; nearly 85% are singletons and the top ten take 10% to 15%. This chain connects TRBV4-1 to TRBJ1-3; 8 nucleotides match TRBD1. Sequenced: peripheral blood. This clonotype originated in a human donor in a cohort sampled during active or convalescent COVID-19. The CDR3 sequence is CASSHQGDRGNTIYF. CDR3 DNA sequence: TGCGCCAGCAGCCACCAGGGGGACAGGGGAAACACCATATATTTT.